This T cell receptor beta chain was captured by sequencing in a study of blood T cell repertoires in COVID-19. The CDR3 contains 14 residues. V gave up 5 bases and J gave up 0 bases; unmatched junction bases: 1. The germline CDR1 and CDR2 sequences are MDHEN and SYDVKM. Clones were sequenced by immunoSEQ multiplex PCR, and TCRdb holds only the in-frame ones, with some missing. The table has over 150,000 clones, about 90% seen once; the top ten hold approximately 6.5%. This clone was counted a few times. The chain is built from TRBV28 and TRBJ2-1; 7 bases are shared with TRBD1. This clonotype was sampled from a woman aged 50 to 65 who had recovered from COVID-19. Sequenced: PBMCs or T cells enriched from blood (not recorded which). CDR3 coding DNA: TGTGCCAGCAGTGCAGGGGGCTCCTACAATGAGCAGTTCTTC. It encodes CASSAGGSYNEQFF.